This TCR beta chain appears in the sequencing data of a study of persistence of HIV-infected CD4 T cells. The wider study: A median of 8 years of suppressive ART preceded sampling.

The stimulus was lysate of CMV-infected fibroblasts, about 10 ug/mL. Sorted nonresponding memory CD4+ T cells were CD40L-negative, CD69-negative, CD45RO-high. Sequencing used immunoSEQ version 4 in survey mode. The repertoire was sequenced with immunoSEQ multiplex PCR; TCRdb's copy has only in-frame clones and lacks some. The data contain fewer than 30,000 clones, almost 85% of them singletons. This clone has a handful of counts. Its antigen is unknown. This specimen consisted of CD4+ T cells sorted from PBMCs after roughly 19-hour stimulation, obtained from a patient who received antiretroviral therapy. The origin of this receptor is an adult man with HIV who was CMV-seropositive.

The CDR3 coding sequence is TGTGCCAGCAGTTCCAACAGGGGTGACGAGCAGTACTTC. Its protein is CASSSNRGDEQYF. The chain employs TRBV28 and TRBJ2-7; TRBD1 matches 7 bases. J gave up 5 bases and V 4 bases, and 5 bases lay outside the gene matches. This CDR3 is built from 13 residues. Germline V gene lookup returns CDR1 MDHEN and CDR2 SYDVKM. The full variable domain, its missing parts supplied by reference TRBV28 and TRBJ2-7, is DVKVTQSSRYLVKRTGEKVFLECVQDMDHENMFWYRQDPGLGLRLIYFSYDVKMKEKGDIPEGYSVSREKKERFSLILESASTNQTSMYLCASSSNRGDEQYFGPGTRLTVT.